One TCR beta chain is described in this entry. These data come from a study of T cell responses to AZD1222 COVID-19 vaccine. The germline gives CDR1 SGHAT, CDR2 FQNNGV. Trimming stripped 1 base from V and 7 bases from J, with 14 bases between. This CDR3 is 14 amino acids long. Clones were sequenced by immunoSEQ multiplex PCR, and TCRdb holds only the in-frame ones, with some missing. The sample lists around 110,000 clones, approximately 85% seen once, with 3% to 4% in the top ten. The genes are TRBV11-2 and TRBJ2-7, with D perhaps TRBD1 (5 bases). The sample in question was peripheral blood, obtained on day 0 of MenACWY control vaccination. This TCR was sampled from an adult in good health. CDR3 sequence (DNA): TGTGCCAGCAGCTTAGCGGCCAGGGCTAGGGAGCAGTACTTC. Translating it yields CASSLAARAREQYF.